Shown below are 19 T cell receptor beta chains from a single sample sequenced in a study of T cell changes during pregnancy in multiple sclerosis. Repertoires were generated with immunoSEQ multiplex PCR, while TCRdb's copy carries only in-frame clones and drops some. Of approximately 41,000 clones in the sample, almost 90% are singletons; the top ten hold approximately 0.5%. Specimen: CD4+ T cells from peripheral blood mononuclear cells, collected in the second trimester of pregnancy. These TCRs come from a female donor with multiple sclerosis, enrolled in a pregnancy study.

This clone was counted between two and nine times. This chain joins TRBV6-6 and TRBJ1-4; tentative D call: TRBD1 (5 bases). The CDR3 is 12 amino acids. Germline lookup yields CDR1 MNHNY and CDR2 SVGAGI (reference sequence). V lost 5 bases and J 8 bases, leaving 9 bases between the germline ends. CDR3 in DNA: TGTGCCAGCAGTCCAGGGATAGAAAAACTGTTTTTT. This translates into CASSPGIEKLFF.

The CDR3 nucleotides are TGTGCCAGCAGCCACGGGCGACTAAATGAAAAACTGTTTTTT. Translation gives CASSHGRLNEKLFF. The chain couples TRBV4-2 to TRBJ1-4; no reliable D call. The CDR3 length is 14 residues. Per the germline V gene, CDR1 is LGHNA and CDR2 is YNFKEQ. V was shortened by 3 bases and J by 5 bases, with 10 bases between the two germline ends.

J is TRBJ1-5 and V is TRBV7-2; no firm D call. This CDR3 spans 14 amino acids. Trimming took 5 bases from V and 0 from J, leaving 8 bases between them. Germline V gene data show CDR1 as SGHTA and CDR2 as FQGNSA. CDR3 nucleotide sequence: TGTGCCAGCAGCCCTAGTTATAGCAATCAGCCCCAGCATTTT. This gives the protein CASSPSYSNQPQHF.

The chain joins TRBV28 to TRBJ1-1; a possible D gene is TRBD1 (6 bases). The V end was cut by 7 bases, the J end by 3 bases, with 12 bases between. Germline CDR1 MDHEN, CDR2 SYDVKM. There are 13 residues in the CDR3. CDR3 residues: CASIRNRDTEAFF. Written as DNA, the CDR3 is TGTGCCAGCATCCGAAACAGGGACACTGAAGCTTTCTTT.

The J gene is TRBJ1-3, the V gene TRBV18; D is uncertain. The CDR3 runs to 14 residues. V lost 3 bases, J lost 3 bases, and 9 bases lay in between. Germline CDR1 and CDR2: KGHSH and LQKENI. In nucleotides, the CDR3 is TGTGCCAGCTCACCCTGGACTAATGGAAACACCATATATTTT. It is translated as CASSPWTNGNTIYF.

The chain couples TRBV29-1 to TRBJ2-3; TRBD2 matches 14 bases. The germline CDR1 and CDR2 sequences are SQVTM and ANQGSEA. CDR3 length: 16 residues. The J segment lost 4 bases and the V segment lost 3 bases, leaving 6 bases of the junction unmatched. CDR3 in amino acids: CSVEVGLAGGADTQYF. The CDR3 DNA reads as TGCAGCGTTGAGGTAGGACTAGCGGGAGGAGCAGATACGCAGTATTTT.

V gene TRBV5-4 combines with J gene TRBJ2-1; 9 bases agree with TRBD2. CDR1 is SGHNT and CDR2 is YYREEE in the germline V gene (reference sequence). This CDR3 spans 16 amino acids. J gave up 13 bases and V 0 bases, and 14 bases lay outside the gene matches. CDR3 protein: CASSLGAGGVISSQFF. In DNA form, the CDR3 reads TGTGCCAGCAGCTTGGGAGCGGGAGGAGTAATTTCAAGTCAGTTCTTC.

The chain has TRBV7-9 and TRBJ2-3; D may be TRBD1 (5 bases). Trimming removed 4 bases from V and 2 bases from J, with 10 bases in between. Germline V gene lookup returns CDR1 SEHNR and CDR2 FQNEAQ (reference sequence). This CDR3 has 14 residues. This CDR3 reads CASSSTGPTDTQYF. CDR3 nucleotide sequence: TGTGCCAGCAGCTCTACAGGACCCACAGATACGCAGTATTTT.

This chain links TRBV30 with TRBJ2-5, with TRBD2 matching over 7 bases. V dropped 0 bases and J dropped 2; count of bases not matched to a gene: 12. The CDR3 covers 17 residues. Germline V gives CDR1 GTSNPN, CDR2 SVGIG (reference sequence). The CDR3 sequence: CAWSVPSERDYQETQYF. The CDR3 DNA reads TGTGCCTGGAGTGTACCAAGTGAGAGGGACTATCAAGAGACCCAGTACTTC. The whole variable domain, remainder taken from reference TRBV30 and TRBJ2-5, is SQTIHQWPATLVQPVGSPLSLECTVEGTSNPNLYWYRQAAGRGLQLLFYSVGIGQISSEVPQNLSASRPQDRQFILSSKKLLLSDSGFYLCAWSVPSERDYQETQYFGPGTRLLVL.

This chain links TRBV10-1 with TRBJ1-1, with 10 bases fitting TRBD1. Germline values: CDR1 WNHNN, CDR2 SYGVQD (reference sequence). The ends lost 7 bases at V and 8 bases at J; junction bases unmatched: 7. The CDR3 sequence is 13 residues long. The CDR3 region is CASKEDRGIEAFF. DNA for the CDR3: TGCGCCAGCAAGGAGGACAGGGGGATCGAAGCTTTCTTT.

This clone showed up just once. V usage is TRBV5-1 and J usage is TRBJ2-3; 13 positions match TRBD2. This CDR3 is built from 16 residues. Per the germline V gene, CDR1 is SGHRS and CDR2 is YFSETQ. Trimming took 2 bases from V and 1 from J; bases not matched to a gene: 1. CDR3 coding DNA: TGCGCCAGCAGCTTCGGGACTAGCGGGGGCACAGATACGCAGTATTTT. Translating it yields CASSFGTSGGTDTQYF.

The chain links TRBV2 to TRBJ2-3; TRBD1 matches at 7 bases. The CDR3 is made up of 14 amino acids. V lost 4 bases to trimming and J lost 7 bases; unmatched junction nucleotides: 8. CDR1 SNHLY and CDR2 FYNNEI come from the germline V gene. DNA for the CDR3: TGTGCCAGCAGTGGCAGGGGGATTTTGAATACGCAGTATTTT. It translates to CASSGRGILNTQYF.

The chain couples TRBV27 to TRBJ2-6; TRBD2 might be the D (6 bases). V shed 5 bases and J shed 2 bases, with 13 bases lying between them. The germline V gene has CDR1 MNHEY and CDR2 SMNVEV (reference sequence). The CDR3 spans 16 residues. CDR3 in DNA: TGTGCCAGCAGTCCCCTCCCGGGGGCTGGGGCCAACGTCCTGACTTTC. It is translated as CASSPLPGAGANVLTF. The full variable domain, its missing parts supplied by reference TRBV27 and TRBJ2-6, is EAQVTQNPRYLITVTGKKLTVTCSQNMNHEYMSWYRQDPGLGLRQIYYSMNVEVTDKGDVPEGYKVSRKEKRNFPLILESPSPNQTSLYFCASSPLPGAGANVLTFGAGSRLTVL.

The chain employs TRBV4-2 and TRBJ2-7; 12 positions agree with TRBD2. The V segment lost 2 bases and the J segment 0 bases; nucleotides outside the gene matches: 2. CDR1 is LGHNA, CDR2 YNFKEQ, per germline. The CDR3 totals 16 residues. The CDR3 spells CASSQTSGRFSYEQYF. DNA for the CDR3: TGTGCCAGCAGCCAAACTAGCGGGAGGTTCTCCTACGAGCAGTACTTC.

J is TRBJ2-7 and V is TRBV27, with a possible D match to TRBD1 (6 bases). CDR1 is MNHEY, CDR2 SMNVEV, per germline (reference sequence). This CDR3 has 15 amino acids. V was trimmed by 2 bases and J by 2 bases, leaving 13 bases between them. The CDR3 is CASSLTLDSPYEQYF. CDR3 DNA sequence: TGTGCCAGCAGTTTAACGCTGGACAGTCCCTACGAGCAGTACTTC.

The chain employs TRBV28 and TRBJ2-7; 11 bases fit TRBD2. The CDR3 has 15 residues. Germline CDR1 and CDR2: MDHEN and SYDVKM. V shed 7 bases, J shed 3 bases, and the junction held 8 bases outside the gene matches. The CDR3 region has the DNA TGTGCCAGCACCCCCGGGACTAGCGGATACTACGAGCAGTACTTC. Its translation: CASTPGTSGYYEQYF.

The chain links TRBV7-2 to TRBJ2-7; TRBD2 matches at 16 bases. The trim removed 1 base at V and 7 bases at J, leaving 4 bases unmatched. The germline V gene encodes CDR1 SGHTA and CDR2 FQGNSA. This CDR3 contains 16 residues. The CDR3 nucleotides read TGTGCCAGCAGCTTAGGGCCGGGACTAGCGGGAGGGGAGCAGTACTTC. It is translated as CASSLGPGLAGGEQYF.

The CDR3 loop is CASSLESGVAYNEQFF. CDR3 in DNA: TGTGCCAGCAGCTTAGAGTCGGGAGTCGCCTACAATGAGCAGTTCTTC. The chain joins TRBV7-2 to TRBJ2-1; D might be TRBD2 (6 bases). Germline CDR1 and CDR2: SGHTA and FQGNSA. Trimming removed 1 base from V and 2 bases from J, with 12 bases in between. This CDR3 region has 16 residues.

The V and J genes are TRBV19 and TRBJ2-7; 9 bases fit TRBD2. The CDR3 is made up of 14 amino acids. The trim removed 9 bases at V and 4 bases at J, leaving 10 bases unmatched. CDR1 is LNHDA and CDR2 is SQIVND in the germline V gene (reference sequence). Here the CDR3 reads CASSPAGGLYEQYF. CDR3 coding DNA: TGTGCCAGCAGTCCAGCGGGAGGTCTGTACGAGCAGTACTTC.